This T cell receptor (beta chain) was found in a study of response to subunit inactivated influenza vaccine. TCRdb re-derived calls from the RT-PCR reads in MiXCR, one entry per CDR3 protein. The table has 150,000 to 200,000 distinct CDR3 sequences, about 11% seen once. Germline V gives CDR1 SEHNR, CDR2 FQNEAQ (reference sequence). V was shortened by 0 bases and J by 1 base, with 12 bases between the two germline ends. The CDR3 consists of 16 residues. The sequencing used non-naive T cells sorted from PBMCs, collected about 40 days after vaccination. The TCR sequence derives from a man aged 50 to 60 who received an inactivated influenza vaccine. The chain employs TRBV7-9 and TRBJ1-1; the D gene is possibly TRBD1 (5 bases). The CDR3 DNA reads TGTGCCAGCAGCTTAGCCCTGGGGGGGGGGAACACTGAAGCTTTCTTT. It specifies CASSLALGGGNTEAFF.